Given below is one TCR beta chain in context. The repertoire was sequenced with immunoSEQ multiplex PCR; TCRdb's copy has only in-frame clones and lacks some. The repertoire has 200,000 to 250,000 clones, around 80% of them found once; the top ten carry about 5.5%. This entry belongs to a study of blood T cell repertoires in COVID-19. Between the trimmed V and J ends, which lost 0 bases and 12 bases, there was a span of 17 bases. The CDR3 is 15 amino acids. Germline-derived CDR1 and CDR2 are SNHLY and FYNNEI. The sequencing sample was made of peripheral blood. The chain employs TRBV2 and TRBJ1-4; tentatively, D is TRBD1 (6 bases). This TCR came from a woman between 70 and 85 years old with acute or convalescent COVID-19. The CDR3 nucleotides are TGTGCCAGCAGTGAAGCCACGGACAGTCCGAGGGAACTGTTTTTT. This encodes CASSEATDSPRELFF.